This T cell receptor beta chain was captured in a study of CD8 T cells in ankylosing spondylitis. Trimming took 1 base from V and 1 from J, leaving 7 bases between them. The CDR3 runs 14 residues. By quantitative 5'-RACE with molecular barcodes, the TCR beta libraries were made. Using its own MiXCR run on the 5' RACE reads, TCRdb lists one record per CDR3 protein. The repertoire holds 200,000 to 250,000 distinct CDR3 sequences, with approximately 20% as singletons. Whole-study findings and limits: Clones linked to the disease showed a CD8+ phenotype. They occurred at relatively low frequencies in peripheral blood. There was a TCR beta motif, made of fewer than 10 highly homologous variants, that appeared characteristic of ankylosing spondylitis blood.

This clonotype showed up just a few times. Its antigen is currently unknown. The material sequenced was blood, either unsorted or a sorted T cell fraction (not recorded which). This rearrangement joins TRBV12-3 or TRBV12-4 to TRBJ2-5; perhaps TRBD2 as D (5 bases). The receptor comes from a male donor with ankylosing spondylitis. CDR3 sequence: CASSLGGSQETQYF. The DNA of the CDR3 is TGTGCCAGCAGTTTAGGAGGGTCCCAAGAGACCCAGTACTTC.